The 22 T cell receptor beta chains in this list originate from one sample, sequenced in a study of Ad26.COV2.S vaccination and SARS-CoV-2 variants. Libraries were prepared by immunoSEQ multiplex PCR; TCRdb keeps only in-frame clonotypes and omits some of them. Of 350,000 to 450,000 clones in the sample, around 93% were seen once. As for treatment: some 20 received Ad26.COV2.S at low or high dose, single or two shots; several received placebo; per-sample allocation not given. Collection of samples fell on day 63 after the first vaccine or placebo injection. Source: peripheral blood, taken in a trial of Ad26.COV2.S vaccine versus placebo. The receptors were gathered from a person between 18 and 59 years old who received the Ad26.COV2.S COVID-19 vaccine or a placebo.

The chain joins TRBV25-1 to TRBJ2-1; the match to TRBD2 covers 11 bases. The CDR3 is 16 amino acids. The germline V gene has CDR1 MGHDK and CDR2 SYGVNS. V was pared by 3 bases and J by 4 bases, with 5 bases of the junction left unmatched. The CDR3 region is CASSEASGGLYNEQFF. The CDR3 coding sequence is TGTGCCAGCAGTGAGGCTAGCGGGGGGTTATACAATGAGCAGTTCTTC. Using reference TRBV25-1 and TRBJ2-1 for the parts outside the CDR3, the full variable domain is EADIYQTPRYLVIGTGKKITLECSQTMGHDKMYWYQQDPGMELHLIHYSYGVNSTEKGDLSSESTVSRIRTEHFPLTLESARPSHTSQYLCASSEASGGLYNEQFFGPGTRLTVL.

The V gene is TRBV3-1 (or the pseudogene TRBV3-2), the J gene TRBJ1-1; no clear D gene. This CDR3 has 13 amino acids. Germline CDR1 is LGHDT and CDR2 is YNNKEL (reference sequence). Trimming left V 1 base short and J 11 bases short, with 14 bases between. The CDR3 sequence: CASSQGPNPWAFF. The CDR3 nucleotides are TGTGCCAGCAGCCAAGGGCCGAACCCGTGGGCTTTCTTT.

The chain carries TRBV12-3 or TRBV12-4 and TRBJ1-1; D call uncertain. V gave up 4 bases and J gave up 3 bases, with 3 bases separating them. CDR3 size: 11 residues. CDR3 sequence: CASSSYTEAFF. The CDR3 DNA sequence: TGTGCCAGCAGTTCGTACACTGAAGCTTTCTTT.

The chain is built from TRBV27 and TRBJ2-7; TRBD1 agrees at 9 bases. Germline V gene sequence: CDR1 MNHEY, CDR2 SMNVEV (reference sequence). The CDR3 is 13 residues long. V gave up 10 bases and J gave up 0 bases; unmatched junction bases: 4. CDR3 residues: CATAGQGSYEQYF. The CDR3 nucleotides are TGTGCCACTGCGGGACAGGGCTCCTACGAGCAGTACTTC.

The chain recombines TRBV11-3 with TRBJ2-2; the D is unclear. Deletions cut 1 base from V and 3 bases from J, with 3 bases between. This CDR3 spans 13 amino acids. The germline V gene encodes CDR1 SGHNT and CDR2 YENEEA. The CDR3 nucleotides are TGTGCCAGCAGCTTAGTTGACACCGGGGAGCTGTTTTTT. Its protein is CASSLVDTGELFF.

V and J are TRBV11-2 and TRBJ2-1; TRBD2 agrees at 8 bases. The V gene end was trimmed by 2 bases and the J gene end by 4 bases; junction bases not matched to a gene: 4. The length of the CDR3 is 15 residues. The germline V gene encodes CDR1 SGHAT and CDR2 FQNNGV. The CDR3 nucleotides are TGTGCCAGCAGCTTACGGACTAGCAGGTACAATGAGCAGTTCTTC. This translates into CASSLRTSRYNEQFF.

V is TRBV2 and J is TRBJ2-1, with 7 bases aligning to TRBD1. The CDR3 runs 12 residues. Germline CDR1 reads SNHLY; CDR2 reads FYNNEI. V shed 6 bases and J 9 bases; nucleotides not matched to a gene: 5. CDR3 sequence: CASSGTGVEQFF. CDR3 DNA: TGTGCCAGCAGCGGAACAGGGGTTGAGCAGTTCTTC.

The chain uses TRBV30 and TRBJ2-7; tentatively, D is TRBD2 (5 bases). V was shortened by 3 bases and J by 2 bases, with 8 bases between the two germline ends. The germline V gene has CDR1 GTSNPN and CDR2 SVGIG (reference sequence). The CDR3 length is 12 residues. The DNA of the CDR3 is TGTGCCTGGAGCCCCGGGACCTACGAGCAGTACTTC. This sequence encodes CAWSPGTYEQYF.

V is TRBV18 and J is TRBJ2-1; tentative D call: TRBD1 (6 bases). Trimming took 3 bases from V and 4 from J, leaving 13 bases between them. Germline lookup yields CDR1 KGHSH and CDR2 LQKENI. The CDR3 contains 15 residues. In DNA form, the CDR3 reads TGTGCCAGCTCACCGAGGGGGTTAGGGTACAATGAGCAGTTCTTC. Amino acid sequence: CASSPRGLGYNEQFF.

This clone has only one observation. The chain combines TRBV25-1 with TRBJ1-5; tentatively, D is TRBD1 (5 bases). CDR3 length equals 14 residues. CDR1 and CDR2 from the germline V gene are MGHDK and SYGVNS. Trimming stripped 1 base from V and 6 bases from J, with 10 bases between. CDR3 loop: CASSESTGPQPQHF. CDR3 bases: TGTGCCAGCAGTGAATCTACAGGTCCTCAGCCCCAGCATTTT.

The chain uses TRBV7-8 and TRBJ1-2, with D perhaps matching TRBD1 (6 bases). The CDR3 is made up of 13 amino acids. V lost 4 bases and J 7 bases, leaving 13 bases between the germline ends. Germline CDR1 reads SGHVS; CDR2 reads FQNEAQ. The CDR3 loop reads CASSSRGKTGYTF. The DNA of the CDR3 is TGTGCCAGCAGCTCTAGGGGGAAGACTGGCTACACCTTC. Based on the CDR3 plus reference TRBV7-8 and TRBJ1-2, the full variable domain is GAGVSQSPRYKVAKRGQDVALRCDPISGHVSLFWYQQALGQGPEFLTYFQNEAQLDKSGLPSDRFFAERPEGSVSTLKIQRTQQEDSAVYLCASSSRGKTGYTFGSGTRLTVV.

This rearrangement joins TRBV11-3 to TRBJ1-1; no definite D call. V was trimmed by 3 bases and J by 4 bases, leaving 15 bases between them. CDR1 SGHNT and CDR2 YENEEA come from the germline V gene. The CDR3 is 15 residues long. The CDR3 reads CASSLNEGTGTEAFF. The CDR3 DNA is TGTGCCAGCAGCTTGAATGAGGGCACGGGCACTGAAGCTTTCTTT.

This clone was seen once. The gene calls are TRBV9 and TRBJ1-6; no reliable D call. V dropped 0 bases and J dropped 0 bases, with 13 bases sitting between them. This CDR3 region has 18 residues. Germline V gene sequence: CDR1 SGDLS, CDR2 YYNGEE. In nucleotides, the CDR3 is TGTGCCAGCAGCGTAGAACCGACATTGAGCTCCTATAATTCACCCCTCCACTTT. It yields the protein CASSVEPTLSSYNSPLHF.

The gene calls are TRBV7-2 and TRBJ2-3; the match to TRBD2 covers 9 bases. This CDR3 spans 14 amino acids. V lost 6 bases, J lost 4 bases, and 5 bases stayed unmatched. Germline values: CDR1 SGHTA, CDR2 FQGNSA. The CDR3 nucleotides are TGTGCCAGCAGAGGCGGGGGGGTCCCAGATACGCAGTATTTT. Its translation: CASRGGGVPDTQYF.

The rearrangement joins TRBV30 to TRBJ1-2, with a tentative D call TRBD1 (5 bases). The CDR3 has 14 residues. Per the germline V gene, CDR1 is GTSNPN and CDR2 is SVGIG (reference sequence). Trimming left V 4 bases short and J 4 bases short, with 16 bases between. CDR3: CAWINQGTSYGYTF. CDR3 nucleotides: TGTGCCTGGATCAACCAGGGTACTAGCTATGGCTACACCTTC.

For this clone: At the DNA level, this CDR3 is encoded by other sequences in the same sample as well. This sequence joins TRBV30 and TRBJ1-5, with D possibly TRBD1 on 5 matching bases. Germline-derived CDR1 and CDR2 are GTSNPN and SVGIG (reference sequence). V was trimmed by 3 bases and J by 6 bases, leaving 12 bases between them. This CDR3 has 13 residues. CDR3 sequence reads: CAWSGQGGQPQHF. The CDR3 DNA reads TGTGCCTGGAGCGGGCAGGGAGGTCAGCCCCAGCATTTT.

The chain has TRBV28 and TRBJ1-5; D might be TRBD1 (6 bases). The CDR3 totals 14 residues. CDR1 is MDHEN, CDR2 SYDVKM, per germline. Trimming shortened V by 4 bases and J by 4 bases, and 11 bases separated the two germline ends. CDR3 DNA: TGTGCCAGCAGTTCAACAGGGTTGAATCAGCCCCAGCATTTT. Protein: CASSSTGLNQPQHF.

The J gene is TRBJ1-4, the V gene TRBV5-1; 9 bases are a match to TRBD1. This CDR3 has 14 amino acids. Losses at the gene ends were 4 bases for V and 5 bases for J; bases not matched to a gene: 3. Germline loops: CDR1 SGHRS, CDR2 YFSETQ. In DNA, the CDR3 is TGCGCCAGCAGCCGCGGACAGGGGAATGAAAAACTGTTTTTT. Encoded protein: CASSRGQGNEKLFF.

The genes are TRBV21-1 and TRBJ2-1; TRBD2, as called in the table, went unchecked against the DNA. TRBV21-1 is designated a pseudogene. The CDR3 loop spans 16 amino acids. Here the CDR3 DNA reads TGTGCCAGCAGCAAAGTAAGAGCGGGGGGCTACAATGAGCAGTTCTTC. Residues: CASSKVRAGGYNEQFF.

This chain links TRBV12-3 or TRBV12-4 with TRBJ1-2; D is unresolved. Between the trimmed V and J ends, which lost 6 bases and 4 bases, there was a span of 9 bases. CDR3 size: 12 residues. The CDR3 protein is CASSRNSYGYTF. The CDR3 coding sequence is TGTGCCAGCAGCCGGAACAGCTATGGCTACACCTTC.

Regarding this clone: This same CDR3 is encoded by further DNA sequences in the sample. V and J are TRBV19 and TRBJ2-7, with TRBD1 matching over 7 bases. Trimming took 6 bases from V and 0 from J; bases not matched to a gene: 2. Germline values: CDR1 LNHDA, CDR2 SQIVND (reference sequence). This CDR3 has 13 amino acids. CDR3 nucleotides: TGTGCCAGTAGCGCAGGGGGCTCCTACGAGCAGTACTTC. It specifies CASSAGGSYEQYF.

CDR3 sequence (DNA): TGCAGCGTCGAGGACAGGGACCCCTACGAGCAGTACTTC. Amino acids: CSVEDRDPYEQYF. The rearrangement uses TRBV29-1 and TRBJ2-7; 8 bases fit TRBD1. The germline gives CDR1 SQVTM, CDR2 ANQGSEA. The CDR3 contains 13 residues. Trimming at V came to 6 bases and at J to 2 bases, leaving 6 bases not matched to a gene.